These T cell receptor beta chains were read from a single sample in a study of CD8+CD57+ T cells in acquired aplastic anemia. TCRdb redid the calling of the reads with MiXCR, one entry per CDR3 protein. The repertoire holds roughly 280,000 distinct CDR3 sequences, with approximately 58% as singletons. Sequences were obtained from sorted CD4+, CD8+, or CD8+CD57+ T cells (not recorded which) from PBMCs. The receptors originated from a human donor with aplastic anemia. Both conserved end residues are part of each CDR3. The D gene is left open where the match is weak. Size is omitted from some rows. Given values are once, few, many or a class for expanded clones.

v_call	cdr3_length	d_call	j_call	clone_size	cdr3_aa	cdr3_nt
TRBV7-8	18	TRBD1	TRBJ1-1	NA	CASSPPTFRRDRQLEAFF	TGTGCCAGCAGCCCCCCCACGTTCAGGAGGGACAGGCAACTTGAAGCTTTCTTT
TRBV20-1	15	NA	TRBJ1-2	NA	CSASPQDYRDYGYTF	TGCAGTGCTAGTCCCCAGGACTACAGGGACTATGGCTACACCTTC
TRBV10-3	21	NA	TRBJ1-1	NA	CAISELQGNQPQGGGFTEAFF	TGTGCCATCAGTGAGTTACAGGGTAATCAGCCCCAGGGTGGGGGTTTTACTGAAGCTTTCTTT
TRBV29-1	14	NA	TRBJ1-4	NA	CSVSKGSPNEKLFF	TGCAGCGTTTCCAAGGGCTCCCCTAATGAAAAACTGTTTTTT
TRBV29-1	9	NA	TRBJ1-2	few	CSVDDGYTF	TGCAGCGTTGACGATGGCTACACCTTC
TRBV19	12	NA	TRBJ1-2	once	CASSTGDYGYTF	TGTGCCAGTAGTACAGGGGACTATGGCTACACCTTC
TRBV7-3	12	NA	TRBJ2-5	few	CASSFLGETQYF	TGTGCCAGCAGCTTTCTTGGAGAGACCCAGTACTTC
TRBV7-9	14	NA	TRBJ2-7	NA	CASSFADGSYEQYF	TGTGCCAGCAGCTTCGCTGACGGGTCCTACGAGCAGTACTTC
TRBV2	16	NA	TRBJ2-7	few	CASSERFSGSTYEQYF	TGTGCCAGCAGTGAAAGGTTTAGTGGCTCGACCTACGAGCAGTACTTC
TRBV7-9	15	TRBD2	TRBJ2-7	NA	CASSGGGGGAYEQYF	TGTGCCAGCAGCGGCGGCGGCGGGGGGGCCTACGAGCAGTACTTC
TRBV6-5	18	NA	TRBJ1-2	NA	CASRPGTVNTEAFFGYTF	NA
TRBV19	18	NA	TRBJ1-3	many	CASSLHGGSYQSGNTIYF	TGTGCCAGTAGTCTCCACGGGGGATCCTACCAATCTGGAAACACCATATATTTT
TRBV25-1	15	TRBD2	TRBJ2-5	NA	CASSESTSGGETQYF	TGTGCCAGCAGTGAGAGCACTAGCGGTGGAGAGACCCAGTACTTC
TRBV20-1	13	TRBD2	TRBJ2-7	NA	CSASLAGTYEQYF	TGCAGTGCTAGCTTAGCGGGAACCTACGAGCAGTACTTC
TRBV29-1	13	TRBD2	TRBJ2-3	NA	CSVAGTSGGAYYF	TGCAGCGTAGCCGGGACTAGCGGGGGGGCCTATTATTTT
TRBV6-2/TRBV6-3	14	TRBD1	TRBJ2-7	NA	CASSDLWQGAEQYF	TGTGCCAGCAGTGACCTTTGGCAGGGGGCGGAGCAGTACTTC
TRBV12-3/TRBV12-4	12	NA	TRBJ1-2	many	CASTARSYGYTF	TGTGCCAGCACCGCCCGCTCCTATGGCTACACCTTC
TRBV20-1	14	NA	TRBJ2-2	NA	CSARLRGITGELFF	TGCAGTGCTAGATTACGCGGGATTACCGGGGAGCTGTTTTTT
TRBV6-4	19	NA	TRBJ2-5	NA	CASSDSRQSLLFGSGTQYF	NA
TRBV19	13	NA	TRBJ2-5	many	CASSILGQETQYF	TGTGCCAGTAGTATTTTGGGACAAGAGACCCAGTACTTC
TRBV9	13	TRBD1	TRBJ2-7	few	CASSDRQGREQYF	TGTGCCAGCAGCGACCGACAGGGACGCGAGCAGTACTTC
TRBV2	14	NA	TRBJ2-5	many	CASSGTTGQETQYF	TGTGCCAGCAGTGGCACGACAGGTCAGGAGACCCAGTACTTC
TRBV12-3/TRBV12-4	13	NA	TRBJ1-5	NA	CASSPPGLQPQHF	TGTGCCAGCAGTCCGCCTGGTTTACAGCCCCAGCATTTT
TRBV7-9	12	NA	TRBJ1-1	NA	CASSLLGPEAFF	TGTGCCAGCAGCCTACTGGGGCCTGAAGCTTTCTTT
TRBV7-3	16	TRBD2	TRBJ2-2	many	CASSFQGGSNTGELFF	TGTGCCAGCAGCTTCCAGGGAGGGTCTAACACCGGGGAGCTGTTTTTT
TRBV15	15	NA	TRBJ2-5	NA	CATSRNREYQETQYF	TGTGCCACCAGCAGGAATAGGGAGTACCAAGAGACCCAGTACTTC
TRBV10-2	14	NA	TRBJ2-7	NA	CAASTLAGTYEQYF	TGCGCCGCTTCTACCTTAGCAGGAACCTACGAGCAGTACTTC
TRBV24-1	13	NA	TRBJ2-5	many	CATSDHPRETQYF	TGTGCCACCAGTGACCACCCCCGAGAGACCCAGTACTTC
TRBV6-5	10	NA	TRBJ2-1	NA	CASSYYEQFF	TGTGCCAGCAGTTACTATGAGCAGTTCTTC
TRBV19	15	NA	TRBJ1-3	many	CASSIWAGGGNTIYF	TGTGCCAGTAGTATTTGGGCCGGCGGGGGAAACACCATATATTTT
TRBV10-1	17	NA	TRBJ1-3	NA	CHQQKCGNARAGNTIYF	TGCCACCAGCAGAAATGCGGGAACGCCCGGGCTGGAAACACCATATATTTT
TRBV25-1	13	TRBD1	TRBJ1-1	NA	CARDRGWVTEAFF	TGTGCTAGGGACAGGGGATGGGTCACCGAAGCTTTCTTT
TRBV5-1	14	TRBD1	TRBJ1-2	NA	CASSLAQGASGYTF	TGCGCCAGCAGCTTGGCACAGGGGGCGTCTGGCTACACCTTC